This T cell receptor (beta chain) was identified during a study of T cell responses to AZD1222 COVID-19 vaccine. About this clone: Its antigen is not known.

The CDR3 loop spans 14 amino acids. Trimming removed 6 bases from V and 4 bases from J; junction bases left unmatched: 7. The germline gives CDR1 SGHNT, CDR2 YYREEE (reference sequence). Generated by immunoSEQ multiplex PCR, the TCRdb table keeps only in-frame clones and is missing some. The table lists around 130,000 clones, 93% of them singletons. Study results and caveats: The breadth and depth of Spike-specific TCRs increased once two AZD1222 doses had been given. Only 5 to 7 AZD1222 recipients tested seropositive at baseline. Of spike-specific TCRs, nearly half reportedly target regions left unmutated in variants.

This sequence was found in an adult in good health. This chain connects TRBV5-4 to TRBJ1-1, with TRBD1 matching 9 bases. The sequencing here drew on peripheral blood, taken on day 0 of AZD1222 vaccination. The CDR3 sequence is CASNHRGQGTEAFF. The CDR3 coding sequence is TGTGCCAGCAACCACAGGGGACAGGGCACTGAAGCTTTCTTT.